This T cell receptor beta chain is from a study of technical replicates of blood from several donors. Profiling relied on immunoSEQ multiplex PCR, and the TCRdb table lists in-frame clones only, not all of them. The table lists 60,000 to 85,000 clones, about 94% of them singletons. Germline CDR1 reads MNHEY; CDR2 reads SMNVEV (reference sequence). The CDR3 extends over 13 amino acids. Trimming left V 2 bases short and J 4 bases short, with 9 bases between. The table lists this clone with a count of one. The V and J genes are TRBV27 and TRBJ2-7, with D hard to call. The TCR was taken from a human donor in good health. The material sequenced was T cells isolated from PBMCs. The CDR3 protein is CASSLARGYEQYF. The CDR3, as DNA: TGTGCCAGCAGTTTAGCCAGAGGTTACGAGCAGTACTTC.